This is a list of T cell receptor beta chains from one sample in a study of breast tumors, draining lymph nodes, adjacent tissues. One entry per CDR3 protein, called by TCRdb with MiXCR from the multiplex PCR reads. The sample has fewer than 15,000 distinct CDR3 sequences, around three fifths seen once. The sample was tumor-adjacent breast tissue. The origin of the receptors is a female donor with breast cancer. Some clones in this sample may be carry-over from other donors' samples. Each CDR3 is given with its conserved first and last residue. D genes are given only for firm matches. Size is stated for part of the rows, as once, few or many counts, or as a class when the clone is expanded.

CDR3 DNA: TGTGCCAGTAGTATTCGGGACATTAATCAGCCCCAGCATTTT
CDR3 protein: CASSIRDINQPQHF
V gene: TRBV19
D gene: .
J gene: TRBJ1-5
clone size: .

CDR3 DNA: TGCGCCAGCAGCTTTTCGGCGGGGGGCTCCTACGAGCAGTACTTC
CDR3 protein: CASSFSAGGSYEQYF
V gene: TRBV5-1
D gene: TRBD2
J gene: TRBJ2-7
clone size: medium-sized

CDR3 DNA: TGTGCCAGCAGCTTAGATCTCGGGGGCGCCAATGAGCAGTTCTTC
CDR3 protein: CASSLDLGGANEQFF
V gene: TRBV11-3
D gene: .
J gene: TRBJ2-1
clone size: many

CDR3 DNA: TGTGCCAGCAGCTTGGGTAGCGGGGGACACACAGATACGCAGTATTTT
CDR3 protein: CASSLGSGGHTDTQYF
V gene: TRBV11-2
D gene: TRBD2
J gene: TRBJ2-3
clone size: .

CDR3 DNA: TGTGCCAGCAGGTCTGCCAGGACAGGAAGGGTTGGAAACACCATATATTTT
CDR3 protein: CASRSARTGRVGNTIYF
V gene: TRBV2
D gene: TRBD1
J gene: TRBJ1-3
clone size: .

CDR3 DNA: TGTGCCAGTAGTATGTTCAAAGGACAGGGCGTATGGAGCAATCAGCCCCAGCATTTT
CDR3 protein: CASSMFKGQGVWSNQPQHF
V gene: TRBV19
D gene: TRBD1
J gene: TRBJ1-5
clone size: .

CDR3 DNA: TGTGCCAGCAGTCAGACAGGGAGAAATGAAAAACTGTTTTTT
CDR3 protein: CASSQTGRNEKLFF
V gene: TRBV12-3/TRBV12-4
D gene: TRBD1
J gene: TRBJ1-4
clone size: many

CDR3 DNA: TGTGCCAGCAGTCCACCCGGGACAGGCAATAATTCACCCCTCCACTTT
CDR3 protein: CASSPPGTGNNSPLHF
V gene: TRBV28
D gene: TRBD1
J gene: TRBJ1-6
clone size: .

CDR3 DNA: TGCAGTGCCCCAAGGGCGCAGGGGGCTTGGGAGCAGTACTTC
CDR3 protein: CSAPRAQGAWEQYF
V gene: TRBV20-1
D gene: TRBD1
J gene: TRBJ2-7
clone size: medium-sized

CDR3 DNA: TGTGCCAGTAGTATTGGACAGTCCTTCCACGAGCAGTACTTC
CDR3 protein: CASSIGQSFHEQYF
V gene: TRBV19
D gene: .
J gene: TRBJ2-7
clone size: .

CDR3 DNA: TGCAGTGCGAATGTGTATGGCTACACCTTC
CDR3 protein: CSANVYGYTF
V gene: TRBV20-1
D gene: .
J gene: TRBJ1-2
clone size: large

CDR3 DNA: TGTGCCAGTAGTTCAGGGTCGTACTCACCCCTCCACTTT
CDR3 protein: CASSSGSYSPLHF
V gene: TRBV19
D gene: .
J gene: TRBJ1-6
clone size: .

CDR3 DNA: TGTGCCTGGAGTGTAGGGGCCACCGGGGAGCTGTTTTTT
CDR3 protein: CAWSVGATGELFF
V gene: TRBV30
D gene: .
J gene: TRBJ2-2
clone size: many

CDR3 DNA: TGTGCCATCAGGACCACAGATACGCAGTATTTT
CDR3 protein: CAIRTTDTQYF
V gene: TRBV10-3
D gene: .
J gene: TRBJ2-3
clone size: .

CDR3 DNA: TGTGCCAGCAGTTTGTCTGCAAATAGGAATGAACAGTTCTTC
CDR3 protein: CASSLSANRNEQFF
V gene: TRBV6-4
D gene: .
J gene: TRBJ2-1
clone size: .

CDR3 DNA: TGTGCCAGCTCACTGCTACCGAGACAGCAATACAATGAGCAGTTCTTC
CDR3 protein: CASSLLPRQQYNEQFF
V gene: TRBV18
D gene: .
J gene: TRBJ2-1
clone size: once

CDR3 DNA: TGTGCCAGCAGTGAAGGTCTAGCTAAGAAGACCCAGTACTTC
CDR3 protein: CASSEGLAKKTQYF
V gene: TRBV2
D gene: .
J gene: TRBJ2-5
clone size: .

CDR3 DNA: TGTGCCAGTAGTCACGGGACAGGGGGCCCCAAGAATTCACCCCTCCACTTT
CDR3 protein: CASSHGTGGPKNSPLHF
V gene: TRBV19
D gene: TRBD1
J gene: TRBJ1-6
clone size: .

CDR3 DNA: TGTGCCAGCAGCCCAGTGTTACGGGAGACCCAGTACTTC
CDR3 protein: CASSPVLRETQYF
V gene: TRBV6-1
D gene: .
J gene: TRBJ2-5
clone size: .